This paragraph reports one TCR beta chain. TCRdb called the 5' RACE reads again in MiXCR, with one record for every CDR3 protein. The profile shows about 140,000 distinct CDR3 sequences, 14% of them singletons. Germline CDR1 MNHEY, CDR2 SMNVEV (reference sequence). V was clipped by 2 bases and J by 5 bases, with 9 bases between them. There are 13 residues in the CDR3. This specimen comes from a study of T-cell memory formation after mild COVID-19. This sequence joins TRBV27 and TRBJ2-5; D gene ambiguous. The TCR sequence derives from an adult woman who had mild COVID-19 (a few samples of this study predate the infection). Cell type and time point are not known. Source material: PBMCs or a T cell subset sorted from them (not recorded which). CDR3 amino acids: CASSLASAETQYF. The DNA for the CDR3 is TGTGCCAGCAGTTTAGCAAGCGCGGAGACCCAGTACTTC.